This passage covers 16 T cell receptor beta chains from one sample sequenced in a study of blood T cell repertoires in COVID-19. Some clones are missing from TCRdb's copy, which holds only in-frame ones; the method was immunoSEQ multiplex PCR. The sample yields tens of thousands of clones, approximately 80% seen once. The sample taken for sequencing was peripheral blood. Receptors originate from a human donor in a cohort sampled during active or convalescent COVID-19.

V and J are TRBV7-8 and TRBJ2-5, with D possibly matching TRBD1 (6 bases). Between the trimmed V and J ends, which lost 3 bases and 4 bases, there was a span of 15 bases. Germline values: CDR1 SGHVS, CDR2 FQNEAQ. This CDR3 comprises 15 residues. CDR3 residues: CASSFAGARGETQYF. The CDR3 nucleotides read TGTGCCAGCAGCTTCGCAGGGGCCCGAGGAGAGACCCAGTACTTC.

V usage is TRBV6-2 or TRBV6-3 and J usage is TRBJ2-1; 9 bases map to TRBD2. In germline, CDR1 is MNHEY, CDR2 SVGEGT. V shed 0 bases and J 9 bases; nucleotides not matched to a gene: 3. The CDR3 length is 14 residues. The CDR3 DNA is TGTGCCAGCAGTTACTCGACGACTAGCGGTGAGCAGTTCTTC. Amino acid sequence: CASSYSTTSGEQFF.

The rearrangement links TRBV24-1 to TRBJ2-5; 8 bases match TRBD1. CDR3 length: 14 amino acids. From germline, CDR1 is KGHDR and CDR2 SFDVKD. V lost 4 bases to trimming and J lost 5 bases; unmatched junction nucleotides: 5. The CDR3 DNA reads as TGTGCCACCAGTGAAGCAGGGGGCGGGGAGACCCAGTACTTC. The encoded protein is CATSEAGGGETQYF.

The rearrangement uses TRBV18 and TRBJ2-7; D is unresolved. The CDR3 sequence is 12 residues long. Per germline, CDR1 KGHSH and CDR2 LQKENI. V gave up 3 bases and J gave up 5 bases, with 8 bases separating them. The CDR3 is CASSPALDEQYF. DNA of the CDR3: TGTGCCAGCTCACCGGCTCTGGACGAGCAGTACTTC.

This clone was seen a few times. The CDR3 sequence is CASSLAAGNTIYF. For the CDR3, the DNA is TGCGCCAGCAGCCTGGCAGCGGGCAACACCATATATTTT. V gene TRBV5-1 combines with J gene TRBJ1-3; D not certain. CDR1 and CDR2 from the germline V gene are SGHRS and YFSETQ. The CDR3 runs 13 residues. V was trimmed by 4 bases and J by 7 bases, leaving 12 bases between them.

CDR3 residues: CASSRQGQPQHF. Here the CDR3 DNA reads TGTGCCAGCAGCAGACAGGGGCAGCCCCAGCATTTT. This chain uses TRBV27 with TRBJ1-5; 8 bases agree with TRBD1. The CDR3 is 12 residues long. The V gene end was trimmed by 6 bases and the J gene end by 7 bases; junction bases not matched to a gene: 2. From germline, CDR1 is MNHEY and CDR2 SMNVEV (reference sequence).

The chain links TRBV6-5 to TRBJ2-7; D is ambiguous. Looked up from germline, CDR1 is MNHEY and CDR2 is SVGAGI. The CDR3 runs 12 residues. Trimming took 8 bases from V and 3 from J, leaving 11 bases between them. The CDR3 reads CASAQAFYEQYF. CDR3 DNA sequence: TGTGCCAGCGCGCAGGCCTTCTACGAGCAGTACTTC.

This clone was recorded only once. The chain uses TRBV10-3 and TRBJ1-1; 7 bases fit TRBD1. With 2 bases clipped from V and 2 bases from J, the junction kept 5 bases outside the gene matches. The length of the CDR3 is 15 residues. The germline V gene has CDR1 ENHRY and CDR2 SYGVKD. The chain's CDR3 is CAISEARDRNTEAFF. CDR3 DNA: TGTGCCATCAGTGAGGCGCGGGACAGAAACACTGAAGCTTTCTTT.

CDR3 sequence: CATRSYGQGNSPLHF. The CDR3 bases are TGTGCCACCAGATCCTACGGACAGGGGAATTCACCCCTCCACTTT. V gene TRBV2 combines with J gene TRBJ1-6; 9 nucleotides agree with TRBD1. The CDR3 is made up of 15 amino acids. Germline CDR1 and CDR2: SNHLY and FYNNEI. The junction had 11 bases not matched to a gene; V was cut back by 10 bases and J by 7 bases.

This chain connects TRBV5-6 to TRBJ1-3; D might be TRBD1 (5 bases). The CDR3 sequence is 14 residues long. V was pared by 6 bases and J by 2 bases, with 12 bases between. The V gene's germline CDR1 is SGHDT and CDR2 YYEEEE. CDR3 in DNA: TGTGCCAGCAACCTTCGGGGGACTGGAAACACCATATATTTT. Translating gives CASNLRGTGNTIYF. Variable domain in full (rest from reference TRBV5-6 and TRBJ1-3): DAGVTQSPTHLIKTRGQQVTLRCSPKSGHDTVSWYQQALGQGPQFIFQYYEEEERQRGNFPDRFSGHQFPNYSSELNVNALLLGDSALYLCASNLRGTGNTIYFGEGSWLTVV.

CDR3 sequence: CASSITTSGGAQLETQYF. CDR3 bases: TGTGCCAGTAGTATAACGACTAGCGGGGGGGCCCAACTTGAGACCCAGTACTTC. The chain joins TRBV19 to TRBJ2-5; 14 nucleotides match TRBD2. CDR1 is LNHDA, CDR2 SQIVND, per germline (reference sequence). V dropped 2 bases and J dropped 5; count of bases not matched to a gene: 10. This CDR3 contains 18 residues. The full variable domain, in which reference TRBV19 and TRBJ2-5 provide the parts outside the CDR3, is DGGITQSPKYLFRKEGQNVTLSCEQNLNHDAMYWYRQDPGQGLRLIYYSQIVNDFQKGDIAEGYSVSREKKESFPLTVTSAQKNPTAFYLCASSITTSGGAQLETQYFGPGTRLLVL.

The chain joins TRBV3-1 (or the pseudogene TRBV3-2) to TRBJ2-3; 9 bases align to TRBD2. CDR1 is LGHDT and CDR2 is YNNKEL in the germline V gene (reference sequence). The CDR3 extends over 16 amino acids. J was trimmed by 3 bases and V by 3 bases; bases with no gene match: 7. CDR3 nucleotides: TGTGCCAGCAGCCAGTTAGCGGGGGCCGGGACAGATACGCAGTATTTT. Translated, it gives CASSQLAGAGTDTQYF.

The count of this clone is one. The gene calls are TRBV11-3 and TRBJ2-5; TRBD1 matches 12 bases. Trimming took 1 base from V and 1 from J; bases not matched to a gene: 10. The CDR3 covers 19 residues. Germline assignment: CDR1 SGHNT and CDR2 YENEEA. For the CDR3, the DNA is TGTGCCAGCAGCTTAGGGGACAGGGGGCGCGGGCCGCTCCAAGAGACCCAGTACTTC. It is translated as CASSLGDRGRGPLQETQYF.

The chain joins TRBV5-1 to TRBJ1-2; 7 nucleotides agree with TRBD1. The V gene's germline CDR1 is SGHRS and CDR2 YFSETQ. The CDR3 contains 15 residues. V gave up 4 bases and J gave up 2 bases; unmatched junction bases: 8. CDR3 bases: TGCGCCAGCAGCCCTACCCCGACAGGGAACTATGGCTACACCTTC. This codes for CASSPTPTGNYGYTF.

The rearrangement uses TRBV6-5 and TRBJ1-3; 9 nucleotides agree with TRBD1. J lost 4 bases, V lost 4 bases, and 8 bases had no gene match. Germline CDR1 and CDR2: MNHEY and SVGAGI. CDR3 length: 16 residues. Written as DNA, the CDR3 is TGTGCCAGCAGTTCTATCCCGGGACAGGGAGGAAACACCATATATTTT. Protein sequence: CASSSIPGQGGNTIYF.

This clone was seen just once. The chain uses TRBV5-1 and TRBJ1-1, with unresolved D. The CDR3 consists of 13 residues. Trimming took off 9 bases at V and 1 base at J, with 13 bases between the two ends. Germline V gene lookup returns CDR1 SGHRS and CDR2 YFSETQ. The CDR3 region is CATRWAENTEAFF. The CDR3 region has the DNA TGCGCCACACGCTGGGCCGAGAACACTGAAGCTTTCTTT.